This T cell receptor beta chain was recovered during a study of T cell responses to AZD1222 COVID-19 vaccine. Overall study: Second-dose intervals near 4 or 12 weeks were combined.

Study findings and constraints: Donors in the cohort were predominantly white British and more often female, and clonal diversity was possibly underestimated.

This CDR3 has 22 residues. The assay was immunoSEQ multiplex PCR, and TCRdb's table has in-frame clones only and misses some. The sample shows some 120,000 clones, roughly 90% of them seen only once. About this clone: The antigen remains unidentified.

The V and J genes are TRBV21-1 and TRBJ2-1; the table's TRBD2 call for D was not verified on the DNA. TRBV21-1 is termed a pseudogene. This TCR was sampled from an adult in good health. The sequencing here drew on peripheral blood, taken on day 0 of AZD1222 vaccination. DNA for the CDR3: TGTGCCAGCAGCCATGGACGGCTAACCGGGACTAGCGGGAGGGATACCTACAATGAGCAGTTCTTC. It yields the protein CASSHGRLTGTSGRDTYNEQFF.